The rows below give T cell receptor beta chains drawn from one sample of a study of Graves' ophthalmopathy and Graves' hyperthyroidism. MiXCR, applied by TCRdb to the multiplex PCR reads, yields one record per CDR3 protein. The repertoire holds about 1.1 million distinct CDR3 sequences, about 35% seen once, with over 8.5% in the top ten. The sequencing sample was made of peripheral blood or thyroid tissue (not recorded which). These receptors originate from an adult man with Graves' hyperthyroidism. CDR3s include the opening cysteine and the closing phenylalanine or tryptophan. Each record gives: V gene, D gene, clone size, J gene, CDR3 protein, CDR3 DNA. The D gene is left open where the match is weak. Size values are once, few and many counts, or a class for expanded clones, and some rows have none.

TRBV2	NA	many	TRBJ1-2	CASTLSQAQWGYTF	TGTGCCAGCACCCTCTCCCAGGCGCAATGGGGCTACACCTTC
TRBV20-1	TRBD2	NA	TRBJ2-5	CSARDSQREGTQYF	TGCAGTGCTAGAGATAGCCAGCGGGAGGGGACCCAGTACTTC
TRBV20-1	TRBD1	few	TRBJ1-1	CSARNRGQNTEAFF	TGCAGTGCTAGAAACAGGGGCCAAAACACTGAAGCTTTCTTT
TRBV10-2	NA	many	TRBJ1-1	CASSEYTNTEAFF	TGCGCCAGCAGTGAGTACACGAACACTGAAGCTTTCTTT
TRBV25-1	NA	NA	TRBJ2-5	CASSGLRGLETQYF	TGTGCCAGCAGCGGCCTTCGAGGGCTGGAGACCCAGTACTTC
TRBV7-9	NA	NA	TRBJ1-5	CASPTIGDQPQHF	TGTGCCAGCCCGACAATAGGGGATCAGCCCCAGCATTTT
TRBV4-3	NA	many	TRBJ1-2	CASSQSGGDGYTF	TGCGCCAGCAGCCAATCCGGGGGGGACGGCTACACCTTC
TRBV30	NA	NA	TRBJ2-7	CAWSVRAGPRYF	TGTGCCTGGAGTGTACGGGCAGGGCCTCGTTACTTC
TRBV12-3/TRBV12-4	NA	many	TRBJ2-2	CASSFPAGELFF	TGTGCCAGCAGTTTCCCAGCCGGGGAGCTGTTTTTT
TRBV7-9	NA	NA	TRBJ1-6	CASSFYAGASNSPLHF	TGTGCCAGCAGCTTCTATGCAGGGGCCAGCAATTCACCCCTCCACTTT
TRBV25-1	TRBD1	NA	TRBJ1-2	CATNQAPIQGHGYTF	TGTGCGACCAACCAGGCTCCTATACAGGGGCATGGCTACACCTTC
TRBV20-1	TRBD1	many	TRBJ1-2	CSASGTGTGGVGYGYTF	TGCAGTGCTAGTGGAACCGGGACAGGGGGCGTTGGCTATGGCTACACCTTC
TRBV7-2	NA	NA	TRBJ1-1	CASSPQEAFF	TGTGCCAGCAGCCCGCAGGAGGCTTTCTTT
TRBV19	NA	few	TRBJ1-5	CASSIYDRQPQHF	TGTGCCAGTAGTATTTATGATCGGCAGCCCCAGCATTTT
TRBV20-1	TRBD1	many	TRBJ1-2	CSPRVGQGYGYTF	TGCAGTCCCAGGGTAGGACAGGGTTATGGCTACACCTTC
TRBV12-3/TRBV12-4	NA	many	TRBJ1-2	CASSLHIYYGYTF	TGTGCCAGCAGTCTTCATATCTACTATGGCTACACCTTC
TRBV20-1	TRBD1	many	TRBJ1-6	CSASSGTGYNSPLHF	TGCAGTGCTTCTAGTGGGACAGGGTATAATTCACCCCTCCACTTT
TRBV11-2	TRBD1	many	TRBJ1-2	CASSYSGTGDDYGYTF	TGTGCCAGCAGCTATTCCGGGACAGGGGACGACTATGGCTACACCTTC
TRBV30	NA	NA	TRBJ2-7	CAWSGQVPYEQYF	TGTGCCTGGAGTGGACAGGTCCCCTACGAGCAGTACTTC
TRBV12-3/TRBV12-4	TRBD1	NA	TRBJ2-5	CASTGRGRETQYF	TGTGCCAGCACGGGCAGGGGGCGGGAGACCCAGTACTTC
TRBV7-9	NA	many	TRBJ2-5	CASSSDSGTQYF	TGTGCCAGCAGCTCAGATAGCGGGACCCAGTACTTC
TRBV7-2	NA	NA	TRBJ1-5	CASGNTGAGLHF	TGTGCCAGCGGCAATACAGGAGCCGGGCTGCATTTT
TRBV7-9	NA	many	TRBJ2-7	CASSLSAGTGEQYF	TGTGCCAGCAGCTTATCGGCAGGGACGGGCGAGCAGTACTTC
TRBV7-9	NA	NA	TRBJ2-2	CASSANNWGGGELFF	TGTGCCAGCAGCGCGAATAATTGGGGCGGCGGGGAGCTGTTTTTT
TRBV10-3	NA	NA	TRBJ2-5	CAISGQASSRGETQYF	TGTGCCATCAGCGGCCAAGCCTCCTCGAGGGGAGAGACCCAGTACTTC
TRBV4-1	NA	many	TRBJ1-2	CASSQGDFNYGYTF	TGCGCCAGCAGCCAAGGCGACTTTAACTATGGCTACACCTTC
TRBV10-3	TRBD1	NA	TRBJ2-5	CAISAAGTGTQYF	TGTGCCATCAGTGCTGCCGGGACAGGGACCCAGTACTTC
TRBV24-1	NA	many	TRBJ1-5	CATSGRGIGLQPQHF	TGTGCCACCAGTGGGCGGGGGATAGGGCTTCAGCCCCAGCATTTT
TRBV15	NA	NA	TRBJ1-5	CATSRRVDGYQPQHF	TGTGCCACCAGCCGCCGCGTAGACGGTTATCAGCCCCAGCATTTT
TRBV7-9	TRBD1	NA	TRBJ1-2	CASSAKTGGYGYTF	TGTGCCAGCAGCGCAAAGACAGGGGGCTATGGCTACACCTTC
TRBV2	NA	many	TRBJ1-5	CASSGTNSNQPQHF	TGTGCCAGCAGTGGGACGAATAGCAATCAGCCCCAGCATTTT
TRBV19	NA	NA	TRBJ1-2	CASRVGQSYYGYTF	TGTGCCAGTAGAGTTGGACAGTCTTACTATGGCTACACCTTC